Sequencing of this TCR beta chain was carried out in a study of identical twins. Study-wide results and limits: Fewer insertions were carried by abundant cord blood beta clonotypes, but none was seen in memory repertoires. Cross-sectional statistical analysis was relied on for the conclusions, without the same donors being followed.

Carrying unique molecular identifiers, the cDNA also gained a universal primer site through template switching. In TCRdb, the 5' RACE reads were re-called with MiXCR into one record per CDR3 protein. The table lists a few hundred thousand distinct CDR3 sequences, approximately 15% of them singletons, with about 1% in the top ten. This clonotype was counted only a few times. What it binds is not known. V lost 4 bases and J 5 bases, leaving 15 bases between the germline ends. The CDR3 loop spans 14 amino acids. CDR1 and CDR2 (germline): SEHNR, FQNEAQ (reference sequence). The data also belong to a second study, concerning yellow fever vaccine responses in identical twins.

The clonotype was recovered from a woman aged 18-30 years in good health. Sequencing was carried out using CD4+ T cells sorted from blood. The chain recombines TRBV7-9 with TRBJ2-7; D might be TRBD1 (6 bases). DNA of the CDR3: TGTGCCAGCAGCTCCCCGACAGGATTGAACGAGCAGTACTTC. It specifies CASSSPTGLNEQYF.